The subject of this entry is one T cell receptor (beta chain). These data belong to a study of shared clonotypes between healthy human individuals. Produced via immunoSEQ multiplex PCR; TCRdb's table is partial and in-frame only. This sample has around 1,900,000 clones, with about 94% found just once. CD45RO-negative cells were positively selected for CCR7, leaving out terminally differentiated effector memory CD45RA+ cells. There were only Caucasian adults among the donors, and all lived in Nashville, Tennessee. Per germline, CDR1 MGHRA and CDR2 YSYEKL. Trimming cost V 1 base and J 2 bases; bases outside gene matches: 3. The CDR3 totals 15 residues.

The chain carries TRBV4-1 and TRBJ2-3, with 7 positions matching TRBD1. Sequences were obtained from naive CD8+ T cells from PBMCs. This TCR was recovered from a man aged 18 to 30 in good health. Some clones in this sample may be carry-over from other donors' samples. CDR3 loop: CASSQGGQYTDTQYF. The CDR3 region has the DNA TGCGCCAGCAGCCAAGGGGGACAGTACACAGATACGCAGTATTTT.